A single sample gave rise to the 24 T cell receptor beta chains below, sequenced in a study of blood T cell repertoires in COVID-19. Profiling relied on immunoSEQ multiplex PCR, and the TCRdb table lists in-frame clones only, not all of them. The sample has 210,000 or so clones; approximately 91% are singletons. The sequencing sample was made of peripheral blood. The receptors were gathered from a woman between 35 and 50 years old who had recovered from COVID-19.

V usage is TRBV27 and J usage is TRBJ2-7; TRBD2 is a possible D gene (6 bases). The CDR3 extends over 16 amino acids. Germline V gene data show CDR1 as MNHEY and CDR2 as SMNVEV (reference sequence). V dropped 5 bases and J dropped 3 bases, with 20 bases sitting between them. The CDR3 DNA sequence: TGTGCCAGCAGTGCCAGAGCGGGCCTCCTGTACTACGAGCAGTACTTC. This encodes CASSARAGLLYYEQYF.

The chain carries TRBV18 and TRBJ2-5, with a weak D call TRBD2 (5 bases). From germline, CDR1 is KGHSH and CDR2 LQKENI. This CDR3 has 14 residues. V was trimmed by 3 bases and J by 5 bases, leaving 13 bases between them. CDR3 sequence: CASSPDLTGETQYF. CDR3 nucleotides: TGTGCCAGCTCACCCGACCTAACGGGGGAGACCCAGTACTTC.

The chain carries TRBV5-4 and TRBJ2-3; 9 bases map to TRBD1. CDR3 length: 15 amino acids. V was clipped by 4 bases and J by 0 bases; unmatched bases: 3. Germline V gives CDR1 SGHNT, CDR2 YYREEE (reference sequence). In DNA form, the CDR3 reads TGTGCCAGCAGCCGGGGACAGGGTAGCACAGATACGCAGTATTTT. This sequence encodes CASSRGQGSTDTQYF.

The chain joins TRBV6-5 to TRBJ1-6; TRBD1 matches 10 bases. This CDR3 has 14 residues. CDR1 is MNHEY, CDR2 SVGAGI, per germline. Unmatched junction bases numbered 7, after V lost 10 bases and J lost 7 bases. Here the CDR3 reads CATNDRGPNSPLHF. In DNA form, the CDR3 reads TGTGCCACCAACGACAGGGGGCCGAATTCACCCCTCCACTTT.

The chain carries TRBV9 and TRBJ1-5; D ambiguous. Germline V CDR1 and CDR2: SGDLS, YYNGEE. CDR3 length: 13 amino acids. Trimming shortened V by 0 bases and J by 5 bases, and 6 bases separated the two germline ends. CDR3 sequence (DNA): TGTGCCAGCAGCGTAGATTTAGATCAGCCCCAGCATTTT. It specifies CASSVDLDQPQHF.

CDR3 protein: CAWSGRSYEQYF. CDR3 bases: TGTGCCTGGAGCGGGAGGTCCTACGAGCAGTACTTC. The chain uses TRBV30 and TRBJ2-7; 7 bases are shared with TRBD2. CDR3 length: 12 amino acids. CDR1 and CDR2 (germline): GTSNPN, SVGIG (reference sequence). V was pared by 3 bases and J by 1 base, with 0 bases of the junction left unmatched.

DNA of the CDR3: TGTGCCAGCAGTCCTGAACCGGGACTCAGCACAGATACGCAGTATTTT. Translating gives CASSPEPGLSTDTQYF. The genes are TRBV6-6 and TRBJ2-3, with D tentatively TRBD2 (6 bases). Germline CDR1 and CDR2: MNHNY and SVGAGI (reference sequence). Deletions cut 5 bases from V and 0 bases from J, with 15 bases between. The CDR3 is made up of 16 amino acids.

The chain recombines TRBV30 with TRBJ2-2; D possibly corresponds to TRBD2 (5 bases). Germline loops: CDR1 GTSNPN, CDR2 SVGIG (reference sequence). The CDR3 contains 15 residues. The ends were cut back, 3 bases at V and 1 base at J, with 12 bases in the middle. The CDR3 loop reads CAWRRDPKNTGELFF. The CDR3 DNA reads as TGTGCCTGGAGACGGGATCCGAAGAACACCGGGGAGCTGTTTTTT.

The rearrangement uses TRBV27 and TRBJ2-3; D might be TRBD2 (5 bases). The CDR3 contains 14 residues. Trimming stripped 6 bases from V and 1 base from J, with 11 bases between. Germline CDR1 reads MNHEY; CDR2 reads SMNVEV (reference sequence). DNA of the CDR3: TGTGCCAGCAGACAGAGGGATCGCACAGATACGCAGTATTTT. It specifies CASRQRDRTDTQYF.

The chain carries TRBV19 and TRBJ1-4, with D tentatively TRBD1 (6 bases). V was clipped by 9 bases and J by 0 bases, with 8 bases between them. The germline V gene encodes CDR1 LNHDA and CDR2 SQIVND (reference sequence). The CDR3 length is 13 residues. This CDR3 is CASNRATNEKLFF. The CDR3 DNA reads TGTGCCAGCAACAGGGCAACTAATGAAAAACTGTTTTTT.

The genes are TRBV7-2 and TRBJ1-5; D is unresolved. This CDR3 comprises 13 residues. Germline-derived CDR1 and CDR2 are SGHTA and FQGNSA. V was pared by 3 bases and J by 6 bases, with 9 bases between. This CDR3 is CASSFRVTQPQHF. In DNA, the CDR3 is TGTGCCAGCAGCTTTCGAGTAACTCAGCCCCAGCATTTT.

V and J are TRBV30 and TRBJ2-1, with 13 nucleotides matching TRBD2. Unmatched junction bases numbered 5, after V lost 5 bases and J lost 4 bases. Germline assignment: CDR1 GTSNPN and CDR2 SVGIG (reference sequence). The CDR3 spans 15 residues. The CDR3 coding sequence is TGTGCCTGGGAACCGGGACTAGCGGGATACAATGAGCAGTTCTTC. Translation gives CAWEPGLAGYNEQFF. The whole variable domain, filled in from reference TRBV30 and TRBJ2-1, reads SQTIHQWPATLVQPVGSPLSLECTVEGTSNPNLYWYRQAAGRGLQLLFYSVGIGQISSEVPQNLSASRPQDRQFILSSKKLLLSDSGFYLCAWEPGLAGYNEQFFGPGTRLTVL.

This rearrangement joins TRBV7-7 to TRBJ2-1; perhaps TRBD2 as D (6 bases). The CDR3 sequence is 15 residues long. Germline V CDR1 and CDR2: SSHAT, FNYEAQ (reference sequence). V was shortened by 5 bases and J by 5 bases, with 16 bases between the two germline ends. CDR3 DNA sequence: TGTGCCAGCAGCCCGTTGTGGGACTCGGACAATGAGCAGTTCTTC. Translated, it gives CASSPLWDSDNEQFF.

This clone was observed once. V gene TRBV5-1 combines with J gene TRBJ2-3; 12 bases line up with TRBD1. Trimming at V came to 3 bases and at J to 4 bases, leaving 3 bases not matched to a gene. CDR3 size: 15 residues. Germline CDR1 is SGHRS and CDR2 is YFSETQ. CDR3 DNA sequence: TGCGCCAGCAGCTGGGGACAGGGGGCCCCAGATACGCAGTATTTT. The encoded protein is CASSWGQGAPDTQYF.

The V call is TRBV3-1 (or the pseudogene TRBV3-2), the J call TRBJ1-3; tentatively, D is TRBD1 (5 bases). CDR3 length: 14 amino acids. Germline values: CDR1 LGHDT, CDR2 YNNKEL (reference sequence). Trimming left V 1 base short and J 4 bases short, with 8 bases between. The CDR3 DNA reads as TGTGCCAGCAGCCAAGCGACAGCCGGAAACACCATATATTTT. Protein sequence: CASSQATAGNTIYF.

The rearrangement joins TRBV19 to TRBJ1-1, with 7 bases aligning to TRBD1. The CDR3 loop spans 13 amino acids. Germline assignment: CDR1 LNHDA and CDR2 SQIVND (reference sequence). V shed 3 bases and J 6 bases; nucleotides not matched to a gene: 4. Here the CDR3 DNA reads TGTGCCAGTAGTATCACAGGGGTCGCTGAAGCTTTCTTT. It specifies CASSITGVAEAFF.

V gene TRBV12-5 combines with J gene TRBJ2-2; 7 bases map to TRBD1. Germline CDR1 LGHNT, CDR2 FRNRAP. The CDR3 runs 19 residues. The junction had 17 bases not matched to a gene; V was cut back by 1 base and J by 6 bases. This CDR3 reads CASGLASSFRGGGAGELFF. The CDR3 region has the DNA TGTGCTAGTGGTTTGGCATCCTCATTTCGAGGGGGCGGCGCCGGGGAGCTGTTTTTT. Based on the CDR3 plus reference TRBV12-5 and TRBJ2-2, the full variable domain is DARVTQTPRHKVTEMGQEVTMRCQPILGHNTVFWYRQTMMQGLELLAYFRNRAPLDDSGMPKDRFSAEMPDATLATLKIQPSEPRDSAVYFCASGLASSFRGGGAGELFFGEGSRLTVL.

This chain uses TRBV3-1 (or the pseudogene TRBV3-2) with TRBJ2-5; 13 nucleotides agree with TRBD2. The CDR3 extends over 15 amino acids. Germline V gene lookup returns CDR1 LGHDT and CDR2 YNNKEL (reference sequence). The J segment lost 5 bases and the V segment lost 0 bases, leaving 0 bases of the junction unmatched. The CDR3 loop reads CASSQETSGRETQYF. For the CDR3, the DNA is TGTGCCAGCAGCCAAGAGACTAGCGGGAGGGAGACCCAGTACTTC.

This clone has only one observation. The V call is TRBV3-1 (or the pseudogene TRBV3-2), the J call TRBJ1-1; TRBD1 aligns across 10 bases. This CDR3 has 14 residues. The J segment lost 5 bases and the V segment lost 4 bases, leaving 4 bases of the junction unmatched. Germline V gene data show CDR1 as LGHDT and CDR2 as YNNKEL (reference sequence). The CDR3 DNA reads TGTGCCAGCAGCCTTGAGGACAGGGGGACTGAAGCTTTCTTT. Translation: CASSLEDRGTEAFF.

The chain combines TRBV2 with TRBJ2-5, with D possibly TRBD2 on 7 matching bases. With 3 bases removed from V and 5 bases from J, the gap between germline ends came to 13 bases. CDR3 length equals 14 residues. Germline V lookup: CDR1 SNHLY, CDR2 FYNNEI. For the CDR3, the DNA is TGTGCCAGCAGTGATTTGGGGGGGGCGGAGACCCAGTACTTC. It translates to CASSDLGGAETQYF.

The genes are TRBV4-3 and TRBJ1-2; a weak D match, TRBD1 (6 bases). Per the germline V gene, CDR1 is LGHNA and CDR2 is YSLEER. CDR3 length: 15 amino acids. Trimming cost V 0 bases and J 6 bases, with 14 bases left between them. CDR3 loop: CASSQEQGRFDGYTF. CDR3 coding DNA: TGCGCCAGCAGCCAAGAACAGGGAAGGTTTGATGGCTACACCTTC.

CDR3 sequence (DNA): TGTGCCAGCAGCAGACAGGGGGCTGGCTATGGCTACACCTTC. It encodes CASSRQGAGYGYTF. The chain recombines TRBV28 with TRBJ1-2, with 10 bases identical to TRBD1. After removal of 6 bases from V and 4 bases from J, the junction contained 5 bases not matched to a gene. The germline CDR1 and CDR2 sequences are MDHEN and SYDVKM. The CDR3 is made up of 14 amino acids.

This chain joins TRBV7-3 and TRBJ2-3; D not resolved. Trimming removed 2 bases at V and 6 bases at J, with 12 bases between. Germline CDR1 reads SGHTA; CDR2 reads FQGTGA. The CDR3 has 14 residues. The CDR3 DNA reads TGTGCCAGCAGCTTAGTCTCCCCGTCGGATACGCAGTATTTT. Translated, it gives CASSLVSPSDTQYF.

The chain uses TRBV3-1 (or the pseudogene TRBV3-2) and TRBJ2-7; 7 bases map to TRBD1. This CDR3 comprises 14 residues. The germline gives CDR1 LGHDT, CDR2 YNNKEL (reference sequence). Trimming cost V 6 bases and J 5 bases; bases outside gene matches: 10. The CDR3 coding sequence is TGTGCCAGCAGTAGGAGTCAGGGGGTGCACGAGCAGTACTTC. Residues: CASSRSQGVHEQYF.